This is a list of T cell receptor beta chains from one sample in a study of blood T cell repertoires in COVID-19. Profiling relied on immunoSEQ multiplex PCR, and the TCRdb table lists in-frame clones only, not all of them. The table records some 280,000 clones, around 86% of them present only once. The sequenced material came from peripheral blood. These TCRs come from a woman aged 35 to 49 who had recovered from COVID-19. Both conserved end residues are part of each CDR3. Each record gives: J gene, D gene, V gene, clone size, CDR3 DNA, CDR3 protein. A D gene is named only where the DNA matches it firmly. Size is omitted from some rows. Given values are once, few, many or a class for expanded clones.

J: TRBJ2-7; D: NA; V: TRBV5-1; size: NA; DNA: TGCGCCAGCAGCACGGGACAATTTTCCTACGAGCAGTACTTC; CDR3: CASSTGQFSYEQYF
J: TRBJ1-1; D: TRBD1; V: TRBV12-5; size: NA; DNA: TGTGCTAGTGGTTTGGTACCAGGGACAGGCATCACTGAAGCTTTCTTT; CDR3: CASGLVPGTGITEAFF
J: TRBJ2-3; D: TRBD2; V: TRBV4-1; size: NA; DNA: TGCGCCAGCAGCCAAGATCTACTAGCGGGAGTCACAGATACGCAGTATTTT; CDR3: CASSQDLLAGVTDTQYF
J: TRBJ2-2; D: TRBD2; V: TRBV28; size: NA; DNA: TGTGCCAGCAGTTCTACTAGCGGGAGGGCCTTTGTGGCCGGGGAGCTGTTTTTT; CDR3: CASSSTSGRAFVAGELFF
J: TRBJ2-3; D: NA; V: TRBV24-1; size: NA; DNA: TGTGCCACCAGTGAGGACAGTACAGATACGCAGTATTTT; CDR3: CATSEDSTDTQYF
J: TRBJ2-4; D: TRBD1; V: TRBV3-1/TRBV3-2; size: NA; DNA: TGTGCCAGCAGCCAAGCCCCCGACAGGGGTTACATTCAGTACTTC; CDR3: CASSQAPDRGYIQYF
J: TRBJ1-5; D: NA; V: TRBV27; size: NA; DNA: TGTGCCAGCAGTCTTGGACTTGGCAATCAGCCCCAGCATTTT; CDR3: CASSLGLGNQPQHF
J: TRBJ2-5; D: NA; V: TRBV15; size: NA; DNA: TGTGCCACCAGCATTGGAACAGACGATTCAGAGACCCAGTACTTC; CDR3: CATSIGTDDSETQYF
J: TRBJ2-7; D: NA; V: TRBV14; size: NA; DNA: TGTGCCAGCAGCCAAGAACGGGATTACGAGCAGTACTTC; CDR3: CASSQERDYEQYF
J: TRBJ2-5; D: TRBD1; V: TRBV25-1; size: NA; DNA: TGTGCCAGCAGGGGGACAGGGGAATTGGGGACCCAGTACTTC; CDR3: CASRGTGELGTQYF
J: TRBJ2-2; D: TRBD2; V: TRBV19; size: NA; DNA: TGTGCCAGTACCCGGCGGGGGTTAGCGAACACCGGGGAGCTGTTTTTT; CDR3: CASTRRGLANTGELFF
J: TRBJ1-2; D: TRBD1; V: TRBV7-9; size: NA; DNA: TGTGCCAGCAGCTTCCCGACAGGGGCGAGATATGGCTACACCTTC; CDR3: CASSFPTGARYGYTF
J: TRBJ2-3; D: TRBD1; V: TRBV25-1; size: NA; DNA: TGTGCCAGCAGTCCCGGACAGGGGACAGATACGCAGTATTTT; CDR3: CASSPGQGTDTQYF
J: TRBJ2-2; D: NA; V: TRBV4-2; size: once; DNA: TGTGCCAGCAGCCGGCAGGGGGAGCTGTTTTTT; CDR3: CASSRQGELFF
J: TRBJ2-2; D: NA; V: TRBV30; size: once; DNA: TGTGCCTGGAGCCTTGGGGAGGCGGAGCTGTTTTTT; CDR3: CAWSLGEAELFF
J: TRBJ2-1; D: TRBD2; V: TRBV18; size: NA; DNA: TGTGCCAGCTCACCACTTGTATCTGGCGGGAGGACCTACAATGAGCAGTTCTTC; CDR3: CASSPLVSGGRTYNEQFF
J: TRBJ2-5; D: NA; V: TRBV6-6; size: NA; DNA: TGTGCCAGCAGTTTAACAGAGGGACAAGAGACCCAGTACTTC; CDR3: CASSLTEGQETQYF
J: TRBJ1-3; D: NA; V: TRBV5-5; size: once; DNA: TGTGCCAGCAGCTTGGTCTGGACAGATACTCCCTTACCCTCTGGAAACACCATATATTTT; CDR3: CASSLVWTDTPLPSGNTIYF
J: TRBJ2-7; D: TRBD1; V: TRBV2; size: NA; DNA: TGTGCCAGCAGTGAAGGACAGGGAATGTACGAGCAGTACTTC; CDR3: CASSEGQGMYEQYF
J: TRBJ2-7; D: NA; V: TRBV7-2; size: NA; DNA: TGTGCCAGCAGTTCCACTCGGGGCTACGAGCAGTACTTC; CDR3: CASSSTRGYEQYF
J: TRBJ1-2; D: NA; V: TRBV28; size: NA; DNA: TGTGCCAGCAGTCTCCCCCAGGGGTCCTCCGGCTACACCTTC; CDR3: CASSLPQGSSGYTF
J: TRBJ2-7; D: TRBD2; V: TRBV7-7; size: NA; DNA: TGTGCCAGCAGCGGCGGACTAGCGGGAACGGACGAGCAGTACTTC; CDR3: CASSGGLAGTDEQYF
J: TRBJ1-5; D: TRBD1; V: TRBV5-6; size: NA; DNA: TGTGCCAGCAGCCAGTGGGACAGGGTGGGTCAGCCCCAGCATTTT; CDR3: CASSQWDRVGQPQHF
J: TRBJ2-7; D: NA; V: TRBV28; size: once; DNA: TGTGCCAGCAGCGGTGCACAGGGTGCCTACGAGCAGTACTTC; CDR3: CASSGAQGAYEQYF
J: TRBJ1-1; D: TRBD1; V: TRBV7-9; size: NA; DNA: TGTGCCAGCAGCCAACAGACAGGGCCGAACACTGAAGCTTTCTTT; CDR3: CASSQQTGPNTEAFF
J: TRBJ1-2; D: NA; V: TRBV2; size: once; DNA: TGTGCCAGCCGGACAGTGCCTAACTATGGCTACACCTTC; CDR3: CASRTVPNYGYTF
J: TRBJ2-1; D: TRBD1; V: TRBV7-9; size: NA; DNA: TGTGCCAGCAGCCCTGCCGGGACAGTCTGGAATGAGCAGTTCTTC; CDR3: CASSPAGTVWNEQFF
J: TRBJ2-7; D: NA; V: TRBV12-3/TRBV12-4; size: NA; DNA: TGTGCCAGCAGTTTAGCCTACTCCTACGAGCAGTACTTC; CDR3: CASSLAYSYEQYF
J: TRBJ1-1; D: NA; V: TRBV11-2; size: NA; DNA: TGTGCCAGCAGCCCTAATATGAACACTGAAGCTTTCTTT; CDR3: CASSPNMNTEAFF
J: TRBJ2-1; D: TRBD2; V: TRBV30; size: NA; DNA: TGTGCCTGGGCAACCGGGACTAGCGGGAGGGCCCCCTACAATGAGCAGTTCTTC; CDR3: CAWATGTSGRAPYNEQFF
J: TRBJ2-5; D: NA; V: TRBV2; size: NA; DNA: TGTGCCAGCAGATGGCGGGGTGGGGAGACCCAGTACTTC; CDR3: CASRWRGGETQYF
J: TRBJ2-2; D: TRBD1; V: TRBV2; size: NA; DNA: TGTGCCAGCAGTGAAGCGACAGGGTCCGGGGAGCTGTTTTTT; CDR3: CASSEATGSGELFF
J: TRBJ2-7; D: NA; V: TRBV6-6; size: NA; DNA: TGTGCCAGCAGTATACCGGGGAGTTGGCTCTACGAGCAGTACTTC; CDR3: CASSIPGSWLYEQYF
J: TRBJ2-6; D: TRBD2; V: TRBV7-2; size: NA; DNA: TGTGCCAGCAGCTTAGTGGCGGGAGACGGGGCCAACGTCCTGACTTTC; CDR3: CASSLVAGDGANVLTF
J: TRBJ1-5; D: NA; V: TRBV9; size: NA; DNA: TGTGCCAGCAGCGTAGTCCCCAGGGGAGGGCAGCCCCAGCATTTT; CDR3: CASSVVPRGGQPQHF
J: TRBJ2-3; D: NA; V: TRBV18; size: NA; DNA: TGTGCCAGCTCAGCTGAGAGCACAGATACGCAGTATTTT; CDR3: CASSAESTDTQYF
J: TRBJ2-1; D: TRBD2; V: TRBV9; size: NA; DNA: TGTGCCAGCAGCGAGAAAAGCGGGAGCTCCTACAATGAGCAGTTCTTC; CDR3: CASSEKSGSSYNEQFF
J: TRBJ1-1; D: NA; V: TRBV25-1; size: NA; DNA: TGTGCCAGCAGTGAATCCCTAGACGCGGTTGATGAAGCTTTCTTT; CDR3: CASSESLDAVDEAFF
J: TRBJ2-7; D: TRBD1; V: TRBV30; size: once; DNA: TGTGCCTGGAGTGGACAGGGGGGCTACGAGCAGTACTTC; CDR3: CAWSGQGGYEQYF
J: TRBJ1-3; D: TRBD1; V: TRBV29-1; size: NA; DNA: TGCAGCGCTGCGACAGGGCTTCGAAACACCATATATTTT; CDR3: CSAATGLRNTIYF
J: TRBJ2-1; D: NA; V: TRBV7-9; size: NA; DNA: TGTGCCAGCAGCTCAACACAGGGCTATGAGCAGTTCTTC; CDR3: CASSSTQGYEQFF
J: TRBJ2-3; D: TRBD2; V: TRBV28; size: NA; DNA: TGTGCCAGCAGTTTATCTAGCGGGAGTGTCCCCTCGTATTTT; CDR3: CASSLSSGSVPSYF
J: TRBJ2-7; D: NA; V: TRBV27; size: NA; DNA: TGTGCCAGCAGTATCCAGGGGCAATCCTACGAGCAGTACTTC; CDR3: CASSIQGQSYEQYF
J: TRBJ1-4; D: NA; V: TRBV5-6; size: NA; DNA: TGTGCCAGCAGCTTAACCGGAGGGGAAAAACTGTTTTTT; CDR3: CASSLTGGEKLFF
J: TRBJ2-3; D: TRBD2; V: TRBV24-1; size: once; DNA: TGTGCCACCAGTGATCGGACTAGCGGAGATACGCAGTATTTT; CDR3: CATSDRTSGDTQYF
J: TRBJ2-3; D: NA; V: TRBV7-6; size: NA; DNA: TGTGCCAGCAGCTTAGAGGCTAGCCCTAGCACAGATACGCAGTATTTT; CDR3: CASSLEASPSTDTQYF
J: TRBJ1-5; D: TRBD1; V: TRBV27; size: few; DNA: TGTGCCAGCAGTTCGGCCACAGGGGGCAGTAGCAATCAGCCCCAGCATTTT; CDR3: CASSSATGGSSNQPQHF